One and the same sample provided the 16 T cell receptor gamma chains below, sequenced in a study of γδ T cells in repeated Plasmodium falciparum infection. TCRdb re-analyzed the multiplex PCR reads via CATT. Seen here are about 30,000 gamma-chain clones, almost 1.5% observed once, and the top ten hold approximately 19%. Vgamma9/Vdelta2+ and Vdelta2-negative gammadelta T cells were flow-sorted from PBMC for bulk sequencing. Sequencing used gamma-delta T cells from blood. These receptors all stem from a pool of human donors (malaria-infected and uninfected, not separated).

The table lists this clone with many counts. V usage is TRGV9 and J usage is TRGJP. Germline assignment: CDR1 GITISATS and CDR2 ISYDGTV (reference sequence). CDR3 length: 17 residues. After removal of 0 bases from V and 6 bases from J, the junction contained 5 bases not matched to a gene. Written as DNA, the CDR3 is TGTGCCTTGTGGGAGGTGCGGTTAGAGTTGGGCAAAAAAATCAAGGTATTT. This encodes CALWEVRLELGKKIKVF.

Ten or more counts support this clone. The protein given by TCRdb reflects a much larger clone and differs at residue 10 from this DNA's translation, likely from a read error; the protein shown is the DNA's translation. The V gene is TRGV9, the J gene TRGJP. CDR3 size: 17 residues. The germline gives CDR1 GITISATS, CDR2 ISYDGTV (reference sequence). The junction had 11 bases not matched to a gene; V was cut back by 0 bases and J by 12 bases. CDR3 loop: CALWEVKAKSGKKIKVF. As DNA, the CDR3 is TGTGCCTTGTGGGAGGTGAAGGCCAAGTCGGGCAAAAAAATCAAGGTATTT.

This clone has more than one count but fewer than ten. The protein TCRdb lists belongs to a much larger clone and differs from this DNA's translation at residue 11, which points to a read error; the protein shown is made from the DNA. The J gene was not called, though the V gene is TRGV9. This CDR3 contains 13 residues. Germline CDR1 reads GITISATS; CDR2 reads ISYDGTV (reference sequence). In nucleotides, the CDR3 is TGTGCCTTGTGGGAGGCCGTCCGGTATAAGAACCTCTTT. Protein sequence: CALWEAVRYKNLF.

This clone was picked up a small number of times. This likely traces to a read error, being one base from a far larger clone. Other DNA sequences in the sample encode the same CDR3. The rearrangement uses TRGV2 and TRGJ1 or TRGJ2. This CDR3 is built from 14 residues. Unmatched junction bases numbered 7, after V lost 1 base and J lost 4 bases. Looked up from germline, CDR1 is EGSNGY and CDR2 is YDSYNSKV. CDR3 nucleotide sequence: TGTGCCACCTGGGACGGACCGTGGTATTATAAGAAACTCTTT. This codes for CATWDGPWYYKKLF.

There are many counts of this clone. TCRdb's entry gives the protein of a much larger clone, which mismatches this DNA's translation at residue 11, likely from a read error; the protein reported here is translated from the DNA. This sequence joins TRGV9 and TRGJP. TCRdb supplies no J gene; here it was assigned by aligning the nucleotide sequence to germline. This CDR3 contains 14 residues. The germline gives CDR1 GITISATS, CDR2 ISYDGTV (reference sequence). The CDR3 sequence is CALWEVAGKKTKVF. The CDR3 nucleotides are TGTGCCTTGTGGGAGGTGGCGGGCAAAAAAACCAAGGTATTT.

Details on this clone: With only one base between it and a far larger clone, this is likely a read error. The same CDR3 also results from other DNA sequences found in this sample. The gene calls are TRGV9 and TRGJP. TCRdb offers no J gene call, so here the DNA was matched to germline to obtain one. V dropped 2 bases and J dropped 7; count of bases not matched to a gene: 8. CDR3 size: 17 residues. Germline CDR1 GITISATS, CDR2 ISYDGTV (reference sequence). The CDR3 sequence is CALWEDGLELGKKIKVF. The DNA of the CDR3 is TGTGCCTTGTGGGAGGATGGCTTGGAGTTGGGCAAAAAAATCAAGGTATTT.

This clone appeared a few times. Only one base separates this from a far larger clonotype, so it likely reflects a read error. Different DNA sequences within this sample yield the same CDR3. As DNA, the CDR3 is TGCGCCACCTGGGCCCGACACCCGTATTATAAGAAACTCTTT. Protein product: CATWARHPYYKKLF. The genes are TRGV4 and TRGJ1 or TRGJ2. Since TCRdb gives no J gene, matching the DNA to germline was used here to assign it. CDR3 length: 14 amino acids. In germline, CDR1 is EGSTGY, CDR2 YDSYTSSV.

This clone was found a few times. The protein recorded in TCRdb matches a much larger clone and deviates from this DNA's translation at residue 7, suggesting a read error; the protein here is obtained by translating the DNA. The chain is built from TRGV4 and TRGJ1 or TRGJ2. Because TCRdb records no J gene, it was assigned here through a match of the DNA to germline. V shed 0 bases, J shed 7 bases, and the junction held 6 bases outside the gene matches. CDR1 is EGSTGY and CDR2 is YDSYTSSV in the germline V gene. The CDR3 is 13 amino acids. The DNA for the CDR3 is TGTGCCACCTGGGATGGGGTGAGGTATAAGAAACTCTTT. Its translation is CATWDGVRYKKLF.

This clone was detected a few times. This DNA's translation and the protein TCRdb lists, from a much larger clone, do not match at residue 9, likely due to a read error; the protein shown is translated from the DNA. This chain joins TRGV2 and TRGJP1. V lost 0 bases, J lost 12 bases, and 7 bases stayed unmatched. The CDR3 totals 13 residues. Germline V lookup: CDR1 EGSNGY, CDR2 YDSYNSKV. The CDR3 DNA reads TGTGCCACCTGGGACGGGCCTTATCGGTTCAAGATATTT. This sequence encodes CATWDGPYRFKIF.

This clone was detected a few times. This may stem from a read error, because a much larger clone lies one nucleotide away. This CDR3 is also generated by other DNA sequences in the sample. The V gene is TRGV9, the J gene TRGJP. Since TCRdb gives no J gene, matching the DNA to germline was used here to assign it. The germline V gene encodes CDR1 GITISATS and CDR2 ISYDGTV (reference sequence). This CDR3 contains 17 residues. The CDR3 DNA is TGTGCCTTGTGGGAGGGCGAACAAGAGTTGGGCAAAAAGATCAAGGTATTT. The encoded protein is CALWEGEQELGKKIKVF.

Notes on this clone: This likely traces to a read error, being one base from a far larger clone. This sample also contains other DNA sequences that code for the same CDR3. The rearrangement uses TRGV9 and TRGJ1 or TRGJ2. Germline CDR1 GITISATS, CDR2 ISYDGTV (reference sequence). The CDR3 spans 14 residues. The CDR3, as DNA: TGTGCCTTGTGGGAGGTCGCCTCCTATTATAAGAAACTTTTT. This encodes CALWEVASYYKKLF.

Of note for this clone: It is likely a read error: a sequence one base away is far more abundant. The sample has other DNA sequences that encode this CDR3 too. J is TRGJP1 and V is TRGV9. Here the J gene was assigned by germline matching of the DNA, as TCRdb has none. Trimming cost V 4 bases and J 11 bases; bases outside gene matches: 10. The CDR3 is made up of 13 amino acids. The germline V gene encodes CDR1 GITISATS and CDR2 ISYDGTV (reference sequence). CDR3 protein: CALWEEFRWFKIF. The CDR3 DNA reads TGTGCCTTGTGGGAAGAATTCCGCTGGTTCAAGATATTT.

This clone has at least ten counts. The translation of this DNA and the TCRdb protein of a much larger clone differ at residue 11, probably owing to a read error; the protein shown here is translated from the DNA. This sequence joins TRGV9 and TRGJP. The J gene, not given by TCRdb, was assigned here from a germline match of the nucleotide sequence. There are 16 residues in the CDR3. The germline V gene has CDR1 GITISATS and CDR2 ISYDGTV (reference sequence). Written as DNA, the CDR3 is TGTGCCTTGTGGGAGGTAGGGGAGTTGGGCGAAAAAATCAAGGTATTT. Its translation is CALWEVGELGEKIKVF.

This clone was picked up a small number of times. TCRdb has a much larger clone's protein, which differs at residue 9 from the translation of this DNA, likely because of a read error; what is shown is the protein translated from the DNA. The chain employs TRGV3 and TRGJP1. This CDR3 spans 14 amino acids. Trimming removed 3 bases from V and 10 bases from J; junction bases left unmatched: 11. Germline V gene lookup returns CDR1 VTNTFY and CDR2 YDVSTARD (reference sequence). The chain's CDR3 is CATWDWRGDWFKIF. The CDR3 region has the DNA TGTGCCACCTGGGACTGGCGGGGTGATTGGTTCAAGATATTT.

Of note for this clone: For this DNA, TCRdb reports the protein of a much larger clone, which diverges at residue 3, most likely from a read error; the protein presented here is translated directly from the DNA. The chain has TRGV2 and TRGJ1 or TRGJ2. The length of the CDR3 is 13 residues. The germline CDR1 and CDR2 sequences are EGSNGY and YDSYNSKV. DNA of the CDR3: TGTGCCGCCTGGGACGGCCATTATTATAAGAAACTCTTT. Encoded protein: CAAWDGHYYKKLF.

This clone was recorded many times. TCRdb pairs this DNA with a much larger clone's protein that differs at residue 3, likely a read error; the protein shown was translated from the DNA. The chain combines TRGV9 with TRGJ1 or TRGJ2. This CDR3 is built from 13 residues. Germline V CDR1 and CDR2: GITISATS, ISYDGTV (reference sequence). The CDR3 loop is CASWEDSYYKKLF. CDR3 DNA sequence: TGTGCCTCGTGGGAGGACAGTTATTATAAGAAACTCTTT.